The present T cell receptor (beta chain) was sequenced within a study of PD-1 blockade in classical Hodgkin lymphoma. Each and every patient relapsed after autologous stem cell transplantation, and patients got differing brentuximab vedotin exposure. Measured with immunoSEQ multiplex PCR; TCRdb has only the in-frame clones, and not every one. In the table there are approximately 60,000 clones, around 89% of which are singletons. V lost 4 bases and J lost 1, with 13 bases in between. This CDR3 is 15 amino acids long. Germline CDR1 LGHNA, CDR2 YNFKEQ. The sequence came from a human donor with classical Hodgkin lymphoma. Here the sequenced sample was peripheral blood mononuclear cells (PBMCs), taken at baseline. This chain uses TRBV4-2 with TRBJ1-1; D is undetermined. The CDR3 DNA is TGTGCCAGCAGCCGGTGTTGGATTGCGAACACTGAAGCTTTCTTT. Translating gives CASSRCWIANTEAFF.